Each of the 24 T cell receptor beta chains below was sequenced from the same sample in a study of graft-versus-host responses after intestinal transplantation. Their antigen targets remain unknown. This table comes from immunoSEQ multiplex PCR, and its TCRdb copy is limited to in-frame clones, with some not included. The profile shows 80,000 to 100,000 clones, about 94% of them singletons. Sequencing was performed on unstimulated CD4+ T cells sorted from spleen or lymph node cells, taken before intestinal transplant. Source of these receptors: a human donor who received an intestinal transplant.

The chain is built from TRBV10-3 and TRBJ2-5; D might be TRBD2 (7 bases). The J call may be wrong; the DNA end is better matched by TRBJ2-7. The CDR3 runs 14 residues. Per the germline V gene, CDR1 is ENHRY and CDR2 is SYGVKD. The CDR3 nucleotides are TGTGCCATCAGTGAGAGGGGGGGCTCAAACGAGCAGTACTTC. This encodes CAISERGGSNEQYF.

This clone appeared once. The chain links TRBV6-1 to TRBJ2-5; D gene ambiguous. The V end was cut by 3 bases, the J end by 1 base, with 6 bases between. Germline V gives CDR1 MNHNS, CDR2 SASEGT. The CDR3 sequence is 13 residues long. The DNA for the CDR3 is TGTGCCAGCAGTGATTCCAGCCAAGAGACCCAGTACTTC. This translates into CASSDSSQETQYF.

This clone appeared once. The rearrangement uses TRBV5-6 and TRBJ2-3; 10 bases are a match to TRBD2. Trimming took 1 base from V and 2 from J; bases not matched to a gene: 4. Germline CDR1 reads SGHDT; CDR2 reads YYEEEE. The CDR3 is made up of 16 amino acids. The CDR3 bases are TGTGCCAGCAGCTTGTTCACTAGCGGGACCACAGATACGCAGTATTTT. Protein product: CASSLFTSGTTDTQYF.

This clone was found once. The chain employs TRBV12-5 and TRBJ2-3; D is unclear. The V gene lost 4 bases and the J gene lost 0 bases, with 14 bases spanning the gap. Germline V gene data show CDR1 as LGHNT and CDR2 as FRNRAP. This CDR3 is built from 16 residues. As DNA, the CDR3 is TGTGCTAGTGGTTACCGACTCAGCCGGAGCACAGATACGCAGTATTTT. This codes for CASGYRLSRSTDTQYF.

CDR3 coding DNA: TGTGCCAGCAGCCGACAGGGCTCCAACTATGGCTACACCTTC. Translating gives CASSRQGSNYGYTF. This chain uses TRBV4-2 with TRBJ1-2, with 7 bases fitting TRBD1. In germline, CDR1 is LGHNA, CDR2 YNFKEQ. V trimming: 4 bases; J trimming: 2 bases; junction bases outside the gene matches: 4. The CDR3 sequence is 14 residues long.

The V call is TRBV6-6, the J call TRBJ1-1; TRBD1 matches 7 bases. Germline CDR1 and CDR2: MNHNY and SVGAGI (reference sequence). The V and J ends lost 7 bases and 3 bases, in that order; junction bases with no gene match: 5. The CDR3 loop spans 13 amino acids. In nucleotides, the CDR3 is TGTGCCAGCAAAGAAGGGGGCTACACTGAAGCTTTCTTT. Its translation: CASKEGGYTEAFF.

CDR3 sequence: CASSSQWTSGGDSYEQYF. The CDR3 DNA reads TGTGCCAGCAGCTCCCAATGGACTAGCGGAGGGGACTCCTACGAGCAGTACTTC. This chain joins TRBV7-2 and TRBJ2-7; 10 nucleotides align to TRBD2. J lost 0 bases, V lost 4 bases, and 12 bases had no gene match. CDR3 length equals 18 residues. Germline V CDR1 and CDR2: SGHTA, FQGNSA.

The V call is TRBV7-8, the J call TRBJ1-2; D is unresolved. The CDR3 runs 14 residues. V was clipped by 1 base and J by 2 bases, with 8 bases between them. Germline V gene lookup returns CDR1 SGHVS and CDR2 FQNEAQ. In DNA form, the CDR3 reads TGTGCCAGCAGCTTAGGGGGAGAAAACTATGGCTACACCTTC. Its protein is CASSLGGENYGYTF.

The J gene is TRBJ2-7, the V gene TRBV9, with 10 bases that match TRBD2. Trimming cost V 5 bases and J 4 bases; bases outside gene matches: 9. CDR3 length equals 15 residues. Germline V gene data show CDR1 as SGDLS and CDR2 as YYNGEE. CDR3 sequence reads: CASSASGGPFYEQYF. CDR3 nucleotides: TGTGCCAGCAGTGCTAGCGGGGGACCGTTTTACGAGCAGTACTTC.

The rearrangement uses TRBV27 and TRBJ2-1; 15 bases are a match to TRBD2. The V segment lost 6 bases and the J segment 1 base; nucleotides outside the gene matches: 1. This CDR3 contains 16 residues. In germline, CDR1 is MNHEY, CDR2 SMNVEV (reference sequence). The CDR3 loop is CASRGLAGGSYNEQFF. The CDR3 region has the DNA TGTGCCAGCAGGGGACTAGCGGGAGGTTCCTACAATGAGCAGTTCTTC.

CDR3 in DNA: TGTGCTAGTGGCCGTTCGGGCACAGATACGCAGTATTTT. Translated: CASGRSGTDTQYF. The J gene is TRBJ2-3, the V gene TRBV12-5, with D unclear. Germline V gives CDR1 LGHNT, CDR2 FRNRAP. This CDR3 region has 13 residues. V dropped 6 bases and J dropped 1 base, with 8 bases sitting between them. Full variable domain (rest looked up from reference TRBV12-5 and TRBJ2-3): DARVTQTPRHKVTEMGQEVTMRCQPILGHNTVFWYRQTMMQGLELLAYFRNRAPLDDSGMPKDRFSAEMPDATLATLKIQPSEPRDSAVYFCASGRSGTDTQYFGPGTRLTVL.

The chain links TRBV6-5 to TRBJ2-1, with 7 positions matching TRBD1. CDR1 and CDR2 (germline): MNHEY, SVGAGI. The junction had 2 bases not matched to a gene; V was cut back by 2 bases and J by 1 base. CDR3 length: 15 residues. The CDR3 DNA reads TGTGCCAGCAGTTACGAGGGGGCTTCCTACAATGAGCAGTTCTTC. It yields the protein CASSYEGASYNEQFF.

The count of this clone is one. The chain has TRBV7-2 and TRBJ1-2; the D is unclear. The CDR3 runs 14 residues. V dropped 5 bases and J dropped 4 bases, with 14 bases sitting between them. Looked up from germline, CDR1 is SGHTA and CDR2 is FQGNSA. For the CDR3, the DNA is TGTGCCAGCAGCCCCACGGTAATCGGCTATGGCTACACCTTC. It is translated as CASSPTVIGYGYTF.

In its sample, this clone was seen a few times. The chain employs TRBV2 and TRBJ2-7; TRBD1 matches 9 bases. Germline CDR1 and CDR2: SNHLY and FYNNEI. V lost 5 bases to trimming and J lost 0 bases; unmatched junction nucleotides: 5. This CDR3 has 15 residues. CDR3 DNA sequence: TGTGCCAGCAGTCCTGACAGGGGGAACTCCTACGAGCAGTACTTC. Translating it yields CASSPDRGNSYEQYF.

The chain links TRBV29-1 to TRBJ2-7; TRBD1 matches 10 bases. From germline, CDR1 is SQVTM and CDR2 ANQGSEA. The CDR3 extends over 13 amino acids. Germline trimming cut 5 bases from V and 7 bases from J; bases unmatched to any gene: 8. The CDR3 is CSVWDRGVWEQYF. The CDR3 region has the DNA TGCAGCGTTTGGGACAGGGGAGTATGGGAGCAGTACTTC.

The V call is TRBV5-6, the J call TRBJ2-7, with 15 nucleotides matching TRBD2. CDR1 and CDR2 (germline): SGHDT, YYEEEE. Losses at the gene ends were 3 bases for V and 2 bases for J; bases not matched to a gene: 3. The CDR3 runs to 16 residues. The DNA for the CDR3 is TGTGCCAGCAGCTGGAGGACTAGCGGGAGGGCCTACGAGCAGTACTTC. Its protein is CASSWRTSGRAYEQYF.

The chain has TRBV7-2 and TRBJ2-3; TRBD2 is a possible D gene (5 bases). Per germline, CDR1 SGHTA and CDR2 FQGNSA. The CDR3 is 14 residues long. V shed 6 bases and J shed 2 bases, with 12 bases lying between them. The CDR3 DNA follows: TGTGCCAGCAGTGTCCGGAGGAACACAGATACGCAGTATTTT. It specifies CASSVRRNTDTQYF.

A note on this clone: The same CDR3 can be traced to other DNA sequences in this sample. The chain recombines TRBV15 with TRBJ1-3; D unresolved. Per the germline V gene, CDR1 is LNHNV and CDR2 is YYDKDF (reference sequence). This CDR3 has 15 residues. The germline V and J ends were trimmed by 0 bases and 0 bases, with 6 bases remaining between them. The CDR3: CATSRDLASGNTIYF. In DNA form, the CDR3 reads TGTGCCACCAGCAGAGATCTAGCCTCTGGAAACACCATATATTTT.

V and J are TRBV30 and TRBJ2-3, with TRBD2 matching over 11 bases. V lost 3 bases, J lost 7 bases, and 9 bases stayed unmatched. CDR1 is GTSNPN, CDR2 SVGIG, per germline (reference sequence). CDR3 length: 15 residues. The CDR3 coding sequence is TGTGCCTGGAGCACGACTAGCGGGGTTAGACATACGCAGTATTTT. Translated: CAWSTTSGVRHTQYF.

V usage is TRBV6-6 and J usage is TRBJ1-1; 7 positions match TRBD1. V shed 2 bases and J 2 bases; nucleotides not matched to a gene: 5. CDR1 and CDR2 (germline): MNHNY, SVGAGI (reference sequence). The CDR3 sequence is 15 residues long. The chain's CDR3 is CASSYTGDANTEAFF. The DNA for the CDR3 is TGTGCCAGCAGTTACACAGGGGATGCTAACACTGAAGCTTTCTTT.

V is TRBV19 and J is TRBJ2-1, with 12 bases identical to TRBD2. Trimming at V came to 5 bases and at J to 5 bases, leaving 4 bases not matched to a gene. CDR3 length: 15 amino acids. From germline, CDR1 is LNHDA and CDR2 SQIVND (reference sequence). The DNA for the CDR3 is TGTGCCAGTAGTGGCCTAGCGGGGGGGAACAATGAGCAGTTCTTC. Its protein product is CASSGLAGGNNEQFF.

The chain carries TRBV6-6 and TRBJ1-3; a weak D match, TRBD1 (6 bases). The CDR3 consists of 14 residues. Trimming pared 2 bases from V and 6 bases from J, leaving 11 bases between. Germline loops: CDR1 MNHNY, CDR2 SVGAGI (reference sequence). The CDR3 nucleotides read TGTGCCAGCAGTTACAGGGGGATGGAAAACACCATATATTTT. Encoded protein: CASSYRGMENTIYF.

The chain links TRBV6-4 to TRBJ1-3; 9 nucleotides align to TRBD1. Germline CDR1 MRHNA, CDR2 SNTAGT. The V segment lost 0 bases and the J segment 2 bases; nucleotides outside the gene matches: 2. This CDR3 is built from 16 residues. CDR3 loop: CASSDSGTGPGNTIYF. CDR3 DNA: TGTGCCAGCAGTGACTCGGGGACAGGGCCTGGAAACACCATATATTTT.

This chain links TRBV5-6 with TRBJ2-1, with D maybe TRBD2 (6 bases). Germline CDR1 and CDR2: SGHDT and YYEEEE. CDR3 length: 16 residues. V gave up 0 bases and J gave up 0 bases, with 10 bases separating them. Written as DNA, the CDR3 is TGTGCCAGCAGCTTGGTGGGACTCAGCTCCTACAATGAGCAGTTCTTC. It translates to CASSLVGLSSYNEQFF.